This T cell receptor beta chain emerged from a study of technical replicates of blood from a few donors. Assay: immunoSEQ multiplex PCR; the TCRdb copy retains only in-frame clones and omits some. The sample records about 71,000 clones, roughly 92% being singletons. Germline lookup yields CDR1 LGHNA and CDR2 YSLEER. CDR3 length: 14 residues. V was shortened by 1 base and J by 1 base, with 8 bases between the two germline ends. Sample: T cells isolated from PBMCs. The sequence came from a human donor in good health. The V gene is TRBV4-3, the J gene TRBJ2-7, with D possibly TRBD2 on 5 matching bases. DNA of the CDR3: TGCGCCAGCAGCCAAGTAGAGGGATCCTACGAGCAGTACTTC. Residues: CASSQVEGSYEQYF.